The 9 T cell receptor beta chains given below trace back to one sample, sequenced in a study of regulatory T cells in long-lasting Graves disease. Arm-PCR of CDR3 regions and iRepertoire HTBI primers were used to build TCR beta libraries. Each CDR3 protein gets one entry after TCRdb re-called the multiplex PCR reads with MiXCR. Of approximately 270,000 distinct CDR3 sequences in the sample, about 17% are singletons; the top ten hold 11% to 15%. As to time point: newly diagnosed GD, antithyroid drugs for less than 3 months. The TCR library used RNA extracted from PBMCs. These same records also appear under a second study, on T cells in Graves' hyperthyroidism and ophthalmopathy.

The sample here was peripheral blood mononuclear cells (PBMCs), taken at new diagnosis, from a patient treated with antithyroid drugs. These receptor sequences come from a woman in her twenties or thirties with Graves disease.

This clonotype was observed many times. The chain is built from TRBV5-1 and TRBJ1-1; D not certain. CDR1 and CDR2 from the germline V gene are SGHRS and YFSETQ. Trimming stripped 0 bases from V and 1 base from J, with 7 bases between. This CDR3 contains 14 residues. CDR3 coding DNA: TGCGCCAGCAGCTTGGTGTCTGGGAACACTGAAGCTTTCTTT. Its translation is CASSLVSGNTEAFF. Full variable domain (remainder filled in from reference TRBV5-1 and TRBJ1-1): KAGVTQTPRYLIKTRGQQVTLSCSPISGHRSVSWYQQTPGQGLQFLFEYFSETQRNKGNFPGRFSGRQFSNSRSEMNVSTLELGDSALYLCASSLVSGNTEAFFGQGTRLTVV.

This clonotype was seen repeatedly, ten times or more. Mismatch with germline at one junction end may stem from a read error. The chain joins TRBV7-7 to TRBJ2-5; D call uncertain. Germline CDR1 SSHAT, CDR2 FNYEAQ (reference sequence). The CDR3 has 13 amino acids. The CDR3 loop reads CASSPDFQETQYF. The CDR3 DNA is TGTGCTAGCAGCCCTGATTTTCAAGAGACCCAGTACTTC. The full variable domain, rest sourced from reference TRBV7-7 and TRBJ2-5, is GAGVSQSPRYKVTKRGQDVTLRCDPISSHATLYWYQQALGQGPEFLTYFNYEAQPDKSGLPSDRFSAERPEGSISTLTIQRTEQRDSAMYRCASSPDFQETQYFGPGTRLLVL.

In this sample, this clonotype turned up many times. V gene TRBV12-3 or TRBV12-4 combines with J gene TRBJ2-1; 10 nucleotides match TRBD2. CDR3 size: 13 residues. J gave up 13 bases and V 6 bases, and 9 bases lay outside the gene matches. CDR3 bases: TGTGCCAGCAGCACCCCGCTAGCGGGGGCTCAGTTCTTC. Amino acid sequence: CASSTPLAGAQFF.

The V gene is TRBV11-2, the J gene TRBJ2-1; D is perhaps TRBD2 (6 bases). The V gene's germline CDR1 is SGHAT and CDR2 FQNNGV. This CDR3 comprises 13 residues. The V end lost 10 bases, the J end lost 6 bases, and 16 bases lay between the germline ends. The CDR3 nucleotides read TGTGCCACCGTGACCGGGAGAGGCAATGAGCAGTTCTTC. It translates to CATVTGRGNEQFF.

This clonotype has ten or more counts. The CDR3 sequence: CASSPRTGDNEKLFF. In DNA form, the CDR3 reads TGTGCCAGCAGCCCTAGGACAGGTGATAATGAAAAACTGTTTTTT. The chain carries TRBV7-9 and TRBJ1-4; 7 bases map to TRBD1. CDR1 is SEHNR and CDR2 is FQNEAQ in the germline V gene (reference sequence). Germline trimming cut 5 bases from V and 4 bases from J; bases unmatched to any gene: 7. This CDR3 has 15 amino acids.

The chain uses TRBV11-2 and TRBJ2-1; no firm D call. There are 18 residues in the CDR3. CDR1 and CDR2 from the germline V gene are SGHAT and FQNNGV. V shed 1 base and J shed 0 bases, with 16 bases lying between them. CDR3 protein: CASSLGRFLLDSYNEQFF. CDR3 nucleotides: TGTGCCAGCAGCTTAGGTAGATTTCTCCTTGACTCCTACAATGAGCAGTTCTTC.

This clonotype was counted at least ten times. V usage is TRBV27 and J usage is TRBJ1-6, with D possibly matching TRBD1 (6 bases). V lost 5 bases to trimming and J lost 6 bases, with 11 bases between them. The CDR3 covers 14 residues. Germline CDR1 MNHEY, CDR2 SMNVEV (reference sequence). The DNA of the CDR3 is TGTGCCAGCAGTCCCGGGACATTTAATTCACCCCTCCACTTT. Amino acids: CASSPGTFNSPLHF.

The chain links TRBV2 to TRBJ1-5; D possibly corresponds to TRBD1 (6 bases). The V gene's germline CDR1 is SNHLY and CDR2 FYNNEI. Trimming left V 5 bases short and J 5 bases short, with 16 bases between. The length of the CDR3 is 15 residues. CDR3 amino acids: CASSRQQGRDQPQHF. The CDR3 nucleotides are TGTGCCAGCAGTCGACAGCAGGGGAGGGATCAGCCCCAGCATTTT.

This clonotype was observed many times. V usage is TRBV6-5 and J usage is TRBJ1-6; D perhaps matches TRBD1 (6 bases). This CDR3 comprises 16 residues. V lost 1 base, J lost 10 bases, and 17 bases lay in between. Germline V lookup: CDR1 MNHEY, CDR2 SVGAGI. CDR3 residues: CASSYWEDSGESPLHF. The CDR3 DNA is TGTGCCAGCAGTTACTGGGAGGACAGCGGGGAGTCACCCCTCCACTTT.